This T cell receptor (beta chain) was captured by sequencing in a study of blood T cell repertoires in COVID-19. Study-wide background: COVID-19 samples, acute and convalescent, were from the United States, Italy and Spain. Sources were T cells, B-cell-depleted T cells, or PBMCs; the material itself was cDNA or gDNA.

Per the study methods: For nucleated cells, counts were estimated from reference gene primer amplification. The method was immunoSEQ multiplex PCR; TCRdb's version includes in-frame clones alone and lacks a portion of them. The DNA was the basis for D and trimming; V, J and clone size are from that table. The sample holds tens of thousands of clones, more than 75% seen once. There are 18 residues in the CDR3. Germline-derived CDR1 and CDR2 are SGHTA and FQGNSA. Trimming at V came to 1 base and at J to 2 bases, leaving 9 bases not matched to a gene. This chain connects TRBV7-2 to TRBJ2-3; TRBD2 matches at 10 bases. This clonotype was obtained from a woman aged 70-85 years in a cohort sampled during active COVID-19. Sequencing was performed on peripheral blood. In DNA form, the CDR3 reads TGTGCCAGCAGCTTAGTACGGGGTACTAGCGGGGTCACAGATACGCAGTATTTT. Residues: CASSLVRGTSGVTDTQYF.